Below, 14 T cell receptor beta chains from the same sample are listed, as sequenced in a study of shared clonotypes between healthy human individuals. Sequenced by immunoSEQ multiplex PCR; TCRdb stores in-frame clones only, minus some. The sample records more than 1,200,000 clones, approximately 98.5% being singletons. The specimen sequenced was naive CD4+ T cells sorted from blood. Indicated subset: CD45RA+ positively selected. The receptors come from a man aged 25-45 years in good health.

This clone appeared once. The DNA of the CDR3 is TGTGCCAGCAGCACTAGCGGTGGAGGCTACAATGAGCAGTTCTTC. Translation: CASSTSGGGYNEQFF. The chain has TRBV5-4 and TRBJ2-1; 8 nucleotides line up with TRBD2. The CDR3 runs to 15 residues. The germline V gene encodes CDR1 SGHNT and CDR2 YYREEE (reference sequence). V dropped 4 bases and J dropped 3; count of bases not matched to a gene: 6.

This chain joins TRBV7-6 and TRBJ1-3; 7 bases align to TRBD1. This CDR3 has 13 amino acids. Trimming cost V 5 bases and J 6 bases; bases outside gene matches: 4. Germline lookup yields CDR1 SGHVS and CDR2 FNYEAQ. Written as DNA, the CDR3 is TGTGCCAGCAGCACAGGGGCGGTAAACACCATATATTTT. This translates into CASSTGAVNTIYF.

The rearrangement joins TRBV29-1 to TRBJ1-2; perhaps TRBD1 as D (6 bases). The CDR3 covers 12 residues. Germline V CDR1 and CDR2: SQVTM, ANQGSEA. With 4 bases removed from V and 7 bases from J, the gap between germline ends came to 13 bases. CDR3 residues: CSVGQATGGYTF. DNA of the CDR3: TGCAGCGTTGGACAGGCCACGGGTGGCTACACCTTC.

V is TRBV7-9 and J is TRBJ2-3; 9 bases fit TRBD1. CDR1 and CDR2 (germline): SEHNR, FQNEAQ (reference sequence). V lost 5 bases, J lost 5 bases, and 8 bases stayed unmatched. CDR3 size: 15 residues. CDR3 sequence reads: CASSPGDREKDTQYF. The CDR3 bases are TGTGCCAGCAGCCCCGGGGACAGGGAGAAAGATACGCAGTATTTT. Supplemented by reference TRBV7-9 and TRBJ2-3, the full variable domain reads DTGVSQNPRHKITKRGQNVTFRCDPISEHNRLYWYRQTLGQGPEFLTYFQNEAQLEKSRLLSDRFSAERPKGSFSTLEIQRTEQGDSAMYLCASSPGDREKDTQYFGPGTRLTVL.

This chain joins TRBV18 and TRBJ1-5; D is uncertain. Trimming removed 3 bases at V and 0 bases at J, with 12 bases between. The length of the CDR3 is 16 residues. Germline V CDR1 and CDR2: KGHSH, LQKENI. DNA of the CDR3: TGTGCCAGCTCACCTACGGTTCCCTATAGCAATCAGCCCCAGCATTTT. This gives the protein CASSPTVPYSNQPQHF.

Points on this clone: Other nucleotide sequences in the sample specify the same CDR3. The rearrangement joins TRBV7-6 to TRBJ2-7; 7 bases line up with TRBD1. V lost 1 base and J lost 1; bases outside the gene matches: 1. The CDR3 runs to 14 residues. From germline, CDR1 is SGHVS and CDR2 FNYEAQ. CDR3 region: CASSLGTGSYEQYF. In DNA form, the CDR3 reads TGTGCCAGCAGCTTAGGGACAGGTTCCTACGAGCAGTACTTC. Drawing the rest from reference TRBV7-6 and TRBJ2-7, the complete variable domain is GAGVSQSPRYKVTKRGQDVALRCDPISGHVSLYWYRQALGQGPEFLTYFNYEAQQDKSGLPNDRFSAERPEGSISTLTIQRTEQRDSAMYRCASSLGTGSYEQYFGPGTRLTVT.

This clone came up once. This rearrangement joins TRBV10-3 to TRBJ1-1; unclear D gene. The germline V gene has CDR1 ENHRY and CDR2 SYGVKD. The CDR3 length is 13 residues. V lost 8 bases and J 4 bases, leaving 14 bases between the germline ends. The CDR3 nucleotides read TGTGCCATCCGTTGGGGTGGAGGCACTGAAGCTTTCTTT. Encoded protein: CAIRWGGGTEAFF.

A note on this clone: This CDR3 is also generated by other DNA sequences in the sample. V usage is TRBV28 and J usage is TRBJ2-7, with D uncertain. Trimming cost V 3 bases and J 2 bases, with 8 bases left between them. This CDR3 is built from 13 residues. CDR1 is MDHEN, CDR2 SYDVKM, per germline. The CDR3 loop reads CASSFGLPYEQYF. The DNA of the CDR3 is TGTGCCAGCAGTTTTGGGCTTCCCTACGAGCAGTACTTC.

This rearrangement joins TRBV10-2 to TRBJ2-7; 11 bases line up with TRBD2. The J segment lost 1 base and the V segment lost 7 bases, leaving 6 bases of the junction unmatched. Germline V gene sequence: CDR1 WSHSY, CDR2 SAAADI. CDR3 length: 15 amino acids. CDR3 region: CASKGTSGPSYEQYF. The CDR3 DNA is TGCGCCAGCAAAGGGACTAGCGGACCTTCCTACGAGCAGTACTTC.

The rearrangement links TRBV7-9 to TRBJ2-1; D is unresolved. V lost 1 base and J lost 10, with 11 bases in between. This CDR3 spans 13 amino acids. Germline assignment: CDR1 SEHNR and CDR2 FQNEAQ (reference sequence). The CDR3 DNA follows: TGTGCCAGCAGCTTAGACTCCCTGGGGGAGCAGTTCTTC. It is translated as CASSLDSLGEQFF. The variable domain in full, with the rest retrieved from reference TRBV7-9 and TRBJ2-1, is DTGVSQNPRHKITKRGQNVTFRCDPISEHNRLYWYRQTLGQGPEFLTYFQNEAQLEKSRLLSDRFSAERPKGSFSTLEIQRTEQGDSAMYLCASSLDSLGEQFFGPGTRLTVL.

The genes are TRBV5-1 and TRBJ2-7, with unresolved D. The CDR3 spans 13 residues. The V end was cut by 4 bases, the J end by 3 bases, with 11 bases between. Germline V gene data show CDR1 as SGHRS and CDR2 as YFSETQ. The CDR3 loop is CASSQNHVYEQYF. The CDR3 DNA reads TGCGCCAGCAGCCAGAACCACGTCTACGAGCAGTACTTC.

This chain connects TRBV9 to TRBJ2-3; TRBD2 matches 14 bases. Germline V CDR1 and CDR2: SGDLS, YYNGEE. The V gene end was trimmed by 0 bases and the J gene end by 5 bases; junction bases not matched to a gene: 8. This CDR3 has 18 residues. The CDR3 protein is CASSVASQGTSGRDTQYF. The CDR3 DNA is TGTGCCAGCAGCGTAGCCTCCCAGGGGACTAGCGGGAGAGATACGCAGTATTTT.

V gene TRBV11-3 combines with J gene TRBJ2-3; TRBD2 might be the D (6 bases). The CDR3 totals 14 residues. CDR1 is SGHNT and CDR2 is YENEEA in the germline V gene. V was shortened by 1 base and J by 4 bases, with 9 bases between the two germline ends. In nucleotides, the CDR3 is TGTGCCAGCAGCTTAGCCGGGGGAGCAGATACGCAGTATTTT. The encoded protein is CASSLAGGADTQYF.

The chain joins TRBV27 to TRBJ1-2; D gene uncertain. Trimming took 5 bases from V and 5 from J, leaving 12 bases between them. The length of the CDR3 is 13 residues. Germline V gene sequence: CDR1 MNHEY, CDR2 SMNVEV (reference sequence). The CDR3 loop reads CASSRDNLYGYTF. The CDR3 nucleotides are TGTGCCAGCAGTCGCGACAATTTGTATGGCTACACCTTC.